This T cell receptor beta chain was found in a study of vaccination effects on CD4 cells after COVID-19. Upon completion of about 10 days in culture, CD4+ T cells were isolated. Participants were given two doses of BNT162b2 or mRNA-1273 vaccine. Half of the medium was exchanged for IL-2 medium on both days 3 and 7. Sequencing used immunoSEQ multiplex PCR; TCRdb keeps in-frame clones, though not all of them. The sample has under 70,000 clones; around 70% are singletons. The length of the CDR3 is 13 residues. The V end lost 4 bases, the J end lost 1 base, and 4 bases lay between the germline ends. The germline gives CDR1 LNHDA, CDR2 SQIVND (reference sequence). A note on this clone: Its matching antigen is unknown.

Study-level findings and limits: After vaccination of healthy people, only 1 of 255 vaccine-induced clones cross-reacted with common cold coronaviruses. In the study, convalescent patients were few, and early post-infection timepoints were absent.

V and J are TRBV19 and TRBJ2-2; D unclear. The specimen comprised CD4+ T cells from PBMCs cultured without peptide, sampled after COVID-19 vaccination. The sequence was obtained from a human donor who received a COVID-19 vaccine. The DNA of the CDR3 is TGTGCCAGTAGTACCGTGAACACCGGGGAGCTGTTTTTT. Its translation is CASSTVNTGELFF.